These T cell receptor beta chains were read from a single sample in a study of blood T cell repertoires in COVID-19. Produced via immunoSEQ multiplex PCR; TCRdb's table is partial and in-frame only. The table lists 150,000 to 200,000 clones, 70% to 90% of them singletons. Source material: peripheral blood. The receptor source for this set is a woman of 80 years or more in a cohort sampled during active or convalescent COVID-19. Each CDR3 is given with its conserved first and last residue. The D gene is left open where the match is weak. Clone size is shown for a subset of rows, as once, few, many or a class of expanded clone.

j_gene | abundance | len | v_gene | d_gene | CDR3aa | CDR3nt
TRBJ2-2 | . | 17 | TRBV15 | TRBD1 | CATSRDRTGSNTGELFF | TGTGCCACCAGCAGAGACCGGACAGGGTCGAACACCGGGGAGCTGTTTTTT
TRBJ2-2 | . | 14 | TRBV19 | TRBD1 | CASSWTGRSGELFF | TGTGCCAGTAGTTGGACAGGTCGGTCCGGGGAGCTGTTTTTT
TRBJ2-1 | . | 13 | TRBV5-5 | . | CASTSDRLNEQFF | TGTGCCAGCACCAGCGACAGGCTCAATGAGCAGTTCTTC
TRBJ1-2 | . | 15 | TRBV2 | TRBD1 | CASRTSGQGAGGYTF | TGTGCCAGCAGAACCTCGGGGCAGGGGGCAGGCGGCTACACCTTC
TRBJ2-3 | once | 13 | TRBV10-3 | . | CAIWQQGTDTQYF | TGTGCCATATGGCAGCAGGGCACAGATACGCAGTATTTT
TRBJ2-1 | . | 15 | TRBV24-1 | TRBD1 | CATSFVTGGFDEQFF | TGTGCCACCAGTTTTGTGACAGGGGGCTTCGATGAGCAGTTCTTC
TRBJ1-4 | . | 14 | TRBV30 | TRBD1 | CAWSPQGVYEKLFF | TGTGCCTGGAGTCCACAGGGGGTTTACGAAAAACTGTTTTTT
TRBJ2-5 | once | 12 | TRBV2 | . | CASSPGIAAQYF | TGTGCCAGCAGTCCGGGAATAGCGGCCCAGTACTTC
TRBJ2-5 | . | 15 | TRBV4-1 | . | CASSQPRTLWETQYF | TGCGCCAGCAGCCAACCTAGGACTCTTTGGGAGACCCAGTACTTC
TRBJ2-5 | . | 15 | TRBV7-9 | TRBD2 | CASSPDSGRVETQYF | TGTGCCAGCAGCCCCGATAGCGGGAGAGTGGAGACCCAGTACTTC
TRBJ2-1 | . | 15 | TRBV7-2 | TRBD1 | CASSGYRGTYNEQFF | TGTGCCAGCAGCGGATACAGGGGAACGTACAATGAGCAGTTCTTC
TRBJ1-2 | . | 16 | TRBV7-2 | . | CASSLVSGHANYGYTF | TGTGCCAGCAGCTTAGTATCGGGACACGCAAACTATGGCTACACCTTC
TRBJ1-1 | once | 16 | TRBV27 | TRBD1 | CASSFQGGGPYTEAFF | TGTGCCAGCAGTTTCCAGGGGGGTGGGCCGTACACTGAAGCTTTCTTT
TRBJ1-1 | . | 13 | TRBV30 | . | CAWRSDRNTEAFF | TGTGCCTGGAGATCGGACAGGAACACTGAAGCTTTCTTT
TRBJ1-1 | once | 14 | TRBV7-2 | . | CASSLDRLNTEAFF | TGTGCCAGCAGCCTGGACAGATTAAACACTGAAGCTTTCTTT
TRBJ2-7 | . | 14 | TRBV6-2/TRBV6-3 | TRBD2 | CASSVGGVAYEQYF | TGTGCCAGCAGCGTTGGGGGGGTAGCCTACGAGCAGTACTTC
TRBJ2-7 | . | 14 | TRBV28 | . | CASSSPRRAYEQYF | TGTGCCAGCAGTTCCCCCCGCAGGGCCTACGAGCAGTACTTC
TRBJ2-1 | . | 13 | TRBV11-3 | TRBD1 | CASSPIGGRGQFF | TGTGCCAGCAGCCCCATAGGGGGCCGGGGACAGTTCTTC
TRBJ2-1 | . | 18 | TRBV14 | TRBD2 | CASSQVAASGRSYNEQFF | TGTGCCAGCAGCCAAGTCGCAGCTAGCGGGAGGAGCTACAATGAGCAGTTCTTC
TRBJ2-5 | . | 13 | TRBV6-5 | . | CASGPRQGETQYF | TGTGCCAGCGGGCCTCGGCAGGGGGAGACCCAGTACTTC
TRBJ1-2 | few | 15 | TRBV30 | . | CAWSPPPVKGDGYTF | TGTGCCTGGAGTCCGCCACCCGTTAAAGGAGATGGCTACACCTTC
TRBJ1-2 | . | 14 | TRBV27 | TRBD1 | CASRGTGGDYGYTF | TGTGCCAGCAGGGGGACAGGTGGGGATTATGGCTACACCTTC
TRBJ1-4 | . | 14 | TRBV7-6 | . | CASSLDTPGEKLFF | TGTGCCAGCAGCTTAGACACCCCGGGTGAAAAACTGTTTTTT
TRBJ2-1 | . | 17 | TRBV11-2 | TRBD2 | CASSLPTSGRPYNEQFF | TGTGCCAGCAGCCTCCCGACTAGCGGGAGACCCTACAATGAGCAGTTCTTC
TRBJ2-1 | . | 17 | TRBV13 | TRBD2 | CASSSQSGRAKLNEQFF | TGTGCCAGCAGCTCCCAGAGCGGGAGGGCCAAATTGAATGAGCAGTTCTTC
TRBJ1-1 | . | 13 | TRBV29-1 | TRBD1 | CSVQNLDRGEAFF | TGCAGCGTCCAAAACTTGGACAGGGGGGAAGCTTTCTTT
TRBJ2-7 | . | 17 | TRBV11-2 | . | CASSRFRLALSSYEQYF | TGTGCCAGCAGCCGTTTCCGGCTAGCGCTGAGCTCCTACGAGCAGTACTTC
TRBJ2-1 | . | 16 | TRBV9 | TRBD1 | CASSVDRTGLYNEQFF | TGTGCCAGCAGCGTAGATCGGACAGGGCTCTACAATGAGCAGTTCTTC
TRBJ1-2 | . | 18 | TRBV4-1 | TRBD1 | CASSQGPRDRDPIGGYTF | TGCGCCAGCAGCCAAGGGCCCCGGGACAGGGACCCGATTGGGGGCTACACCTTC
TRBJ2-3 | . | 13 | TRBV9 | . | CASSLDYTDTQYF | TGTGCCAGCAGCTTAGATTATACAGATACGCAGTATTTT
TRBJ1-1 | few | 12 | TRBV11-1 | . | CAVGGAGTEAFF | TGTGCCGTAGGGGGAGCAGGCACTGAAGCTTTCTTT
TRBJ2-4 | . | 15 | TRBV21-1 | . | CASSKTLVAKNIQYF | TGTGCCAGCAGCAAAACTTTAGTAGCCAAAAACATTCAGTACTTC
TRBJ2-1 | . | 15 | TRBV11-3 | TRBD2 | CASSRLAGANNEQFF | TGTGCCAGCAGCCGCCTGGCGGGAGCAAACAATGAGCAGTTCTTC
TRBJ1-3 | . | 17 | TRBV11-2 | TRBD1 | CASSFWTGLASGNTIYF | TGTGCCAGCAGCTTTTGGACAGGCCTCGCCTCTGGAAACACCATATATTTT
TRBJ2-2 | . | 16 | TRBV15 | TRBD1 | CATSGWDRVDTGELFF | TGTGCCACCAGCGGTTGGGACAGGGTGGACACCGGGGAGCTGTTTTTT
TRBJ2-1 | . | 16 | TRBV5-6 | TRBD2 | CASSQGLAGVSNEQFF | TGTGCCAGCAGCCAGGGGCTAGCGGGAGTCAGTAATGAGCAGTTCTTC
TRBJ2-7 | few | 17 | TRBV18 | TRBD2 | CASSPGTSGGLTYEQYF | TGTGCCAGCTCCCCGGGGACTAGCGGGGGGCTAACCTACGAGCAGTACTTC
TRBJ1-1 | . | 13 | TRBV6-2/TRBV6-3 | . | CASSPTFNTEAFF | TGTGCCAGCAGTCCGACTTTTAACACTGAAGCTTTCTTT
TRBJ1-4 | . | 19 | TRBV5-4 | TRBD1 | CASSPGQGSIPRTNEKLFF | TGTGCCAGCAGCCCCGGACAGGGCAGTATTCCCCGAACTAATGAAAAACTGTTTTTT
TRBJ1-1 | . | 18 | TRBV24-1 | TRBD1 | CATSDSREQGILNTEAFF | TGTGCCACCAGTGATTCTCGAGAACAGGGGATACTGAACACTGAAGCTTTCTTT